The clone carrying this T cell receptor beta chain came up a few times. The antigen is unknown. Amplified TCR beta CDR3 regions derived from RNA transcripts. First-round RT-PCR with HTBI primers amplified the TCR CDR3 region. TCRdb used MiXCR to reprocess the multiplex PCR reads, holding one entry per CDR3 protein. The sample includes about 710,000 distinct CDR3 sequences, 16% of them seen just once. This CDR3 has 13 residues. The V end was cut by 4 bases, the J end by 6 bases, with 13 bases between. The V gene's germline CDR1 is SQVTM and CDR2 ANQGSEA. The entry originates in a study of T cells in Graves' hyperthyroidism and ophthalmopathy. General study results and limits: A 13 V-J model separated ophthalmopathy from stable hyperthyroidism.

Over 18 months, lack of ophthalmopathy progression marked Graves' hyperthyroidism as stable. For the diagnoses, clinical symptoms, serum thyroxine and TRAb, thyroid ultrasound and orbital computed tomography were used. The chain uses TRBV29-1 and TRBJ2-1; D is possibly TRBD1 or TRBD2 (7 bases each). The clonotype was recovered from a man aged 18 to 30 with Graves' hyperthyroidism. The sample consisted of blood. The CDR3 here is CSVGAGGVNEQFF. CDR3 coding DNA: TGCAGCGTTGGTGCAGGGGGGGTCAATGAGCAGTTCTTC.